A selection of T cell receptor beta chains follows, all from one sample in a study of OX40 agonist ivuxolimab in advanced cancers. The protocol was immunoSEQ multiplex PCR, while the TCRdb copy is restricted to in-frame clones and leaves out a portion. The profile shows 40,000 to 50,000 clones, about nine tenths of them singletons. The sequencing here drew on CD4+ or CD8+ T cells sorted from blood, taken in a trial of the OX40 agonist ivuxolimab. All receptors come from an adult with an advanced solid tumor such as melanoma, head and neck, liver or kidney cancer. CDR3s include the opening cysteine and the closing phenylalanine or tryptophan. D genes are given only for firm matches. For some rows the clone size is stated as once, few or many, or as a class when expanded; others skip it.

J | V | length | D | size | CDR3 | DNA
TRBJ1-1 | TRBV9 | 14 | TRBD1 | - | CASTPGTGSTEAFF | TGTGCCAGTACACCCGGGACAGGGTCCACTGAAGCTTTCTTT
TRBJ2-1 | TRBV13 | 17 | - | - | CASSLKSGHGPYNEQFF | TGTGCCAGCAGCTTGAAAAGCGGCCACGGTCCCTACAATGAGCAGTTCTTC
TRBJ1-1 | TRBV28 | 19 | - | - | CASSLSSLGGSSRNKTLVF | TGTGCCAGCAGTTTATCGAGTCTGGGGGGAAGTAGTCGGAACAAAACCCTCGTCTTT
TRBJ2-7 | TRBV2 | 16 | TRBD2 | few | CASRRLALSSSYEQYF | TGTGCCAGCAGGCGACTAGCGCTTTCGAGCTCCTACGAGCAGTACTTC
TRBJ1-2 | TRBV30 | 12 | - | - | CAWTEGGYGYTF | TGTGCCTGGACAGAGGGGGGCTATGGCTACACCTTC
TRBJ1-5 | TRBV19 | 14 | - | - | CASSINREGQPQHF | TGTGCCAGTAGTATTAACAGGGAGGGTCAGCCCCAGCATTTT
TRBJ1-5 | TRBV29-1 | 13 | TRBD1 | - | CSVGGQREQPQHF | TGCAGCGTGGGGGGACAGCGGGAGCAGCCCCAGCATTTT
TRBJ1-4 | TRBV27 | 14 | - | once | CASSLSLKNEKLFF | TGTGCCAGCAGTCTCAGTTTAAAAAATGAAAAACTGTTTTTT
TRBJ2-1 | TRBV9 | 16 | - | - | CASSAGTGFLPDEQFF | TGTGCCAGCAGCGCAGGGACCGGGTTTCTCCCCGATGAGCAGTTCTTC
TRBJ2-7 | TRBV10-2 | 14 | TRBD1 | - | CASSADRGYYEQYF | TGCGCCAGCAGTGCGGACAGGGGGTACTACGAGCAGTACTTC
TRBJ2-2 | TRBV5-1 | 14 | - | - | CAGSPDSNTGELFF | TGCGCCGGAAGTCCGGACAGTAACACCGGGGAGCTGTTTTTT